This T cell receptor beta chain derives from a study of blood T cells in healthy people across ages. Study at large: With template switching, about one barcoded beta molecule was captured per two T cells.

The second PCR ran about 6 to 11 cycles with a sample-barcoded 5' primer and J-beta primers. MiXCR, applied by TCRdb to the 5' RACE reads, yields one record per CDR3 protein. The table lists 650,000 to 1,000,000 distinct CDR3 sequences, around 36% of them singletons. This clonotype was seen a few times. Its specificity is unknown. Germline V gives CDR1 ENHRY, CDR2 SYGVKD. CDR3 length: 12 residues. Trimming took off 8 bases at V and 7 bases at J, with 11 bases between the two ends. For every donor, a draw yielded around 9.4 milliliters of peripheral blood. Whole-study results and caveats: The fall in TCR beta diversity per million T cells was roughly linear with age. Greater diversity and more naive CD4+ cells were seen in long-lived donors than in aged donors.

This receptor was obtained from a man in his late teens or twenties in good health. This rearrangement joins TRBV10-3 to TRBJ1-4, with a possible D match to TRBD1 (6 bases). Sequencing was carried out using blood. The CDR3 DNA reads TGTGCCATCGGAGGCAGGGGTGAAAAACTGTTTTTT. Its protein product is CAIGGRGEKLFF.